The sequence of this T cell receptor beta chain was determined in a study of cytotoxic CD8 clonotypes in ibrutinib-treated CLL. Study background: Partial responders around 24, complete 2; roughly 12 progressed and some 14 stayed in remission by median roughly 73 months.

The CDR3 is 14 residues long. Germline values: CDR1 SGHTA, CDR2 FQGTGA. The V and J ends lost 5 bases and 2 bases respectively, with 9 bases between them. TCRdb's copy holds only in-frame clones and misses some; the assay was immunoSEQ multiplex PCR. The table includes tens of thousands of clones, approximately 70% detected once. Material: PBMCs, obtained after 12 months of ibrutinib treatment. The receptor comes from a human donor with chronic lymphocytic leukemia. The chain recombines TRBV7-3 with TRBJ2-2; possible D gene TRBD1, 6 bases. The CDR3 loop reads CASSMDSNTGELFF. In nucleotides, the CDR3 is TGTGCCAGCAGCATGGACAGTAACACCGGGGAGCTGTTTTTT. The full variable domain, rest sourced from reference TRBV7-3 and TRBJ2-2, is GAGVSQTPSNKVTEKGKYVELRCDPISGHTALYWYRQSLGQGPEFLIYFQGTGAADDSGLPNDRFFAVRPEGSVSTLKIQRTERGDSAVYLCASSMDSNTGELFFGEGSRLTVL.